This is a list of T cell receptor beta chains from one sample in a study of blood T cell repertoires in COVID-19. Data came from immunoSEQ multiplex PCR; TCRdb stores just in-frame clones and leaves some out. Here the sample spans approximately 120,000 clones, around 90% being singletons. The sample was peripheral blood. These receptors were collected from a man aged 45-60 years with COVID-19, enrolled during active disease. Each CDR3 is given with its conserved first and last residue. Fields, in order: V gene, D gene, clone size, J gene, CDR3 DNA, CDR3 protein. A D gene is named only where the DNA matches it firmly. Size is omitted from some rows. Given values are once, few, many or a class for expanded clones.

>TRBV2|.|.|TRBJ2-2
TGTGCCAGCAGTGAAGCTAGCGGAAAATCCGGGGAGCTGTTTTTT
CASSEASGKSGELFF
>TRBV3-1/TRBV3-2|.|.|TRBJ2-5
TGTGCCAGCAGCCTCCAGGGGCGTCTGACCCAGTACTTC
CASSLQGRLTQYF
>TRBV19|.|.|TRBJ2-1
TGTGCCAGTAGTACTAGCGTAGACAATGAGCAGTTCTTC
CASSTSVDNEQFF
>TRBV3-1/TRBV3-2|TRBD2|.|TRBJ2-3
TGTGCCAGCAGCCAACTAGCGGGATCCCCGCCAGGGTATTTT
CASSQLAGSPPGYF
>TRBV5-6|TRBD2|.|TRBJ2-3
TGTGCCAGCAGCTCGACTAGCCCCACAGATACGCAGTATTTT
CASSSTSPTDTQYF
>TRBV30|.|.|TRBJ1-2
TGTGCCTGGCAGGACATCTATGGCTACACCTTC
CAWQDIYGYTF
>TRBV11-2|TRBD2|.|TRBJ2-1
TGTGCCAGCAGCTCACTCCCGGGACTAGCGGGAGTTGAGCAGTTCTTC
CASSSLPGLAGVEQFF
>TRBV19|TRBD2|.|TRBJ2-1
TGTGCCAGTAGTTTCCCGGCTAGCGGGAGGTACAATGAGCAGTTCTTC
CASSFPASGRYNEQFF
>TRBV7-9|.|.|TRBJ1-1
TGTGCCAGCAGCTCGCTAAACTCGACAGACATGAACACTGAAGCTTTCTTT
CASSSLNSTDMNTEAFF
>TRBV29-1|TRBD1|.|TRBJ2-7
TGCAGCGCTCTTGGACAGGCCTACGAGCAGTACTTC
CSALGQAYEQYF
>TRBV9|TRBD1|.|TRBJ2-1
TGTGCCAGCAGCGTAGCTGGGGGGACAGGGAGGGATGAGCAGTTCTTC
CASSVAGGTGRDEQFF
>TRBV6-5|TRBD1|.|TRBJ2-5
TGTGCCAGCAGCCAAGGGACAGTCAGTCAAGAGACCCAGTACTTC
CASSQGTVSQETQYF
>TRBV9|TRBD1|.|TRBJ2-7
TGTGCCAGCAGCGAGGACGGGACAGGGGGGGACGAGCAGTACTTC
CASSEDGTGGDEQYF
>TRBV7-9|TRBD2|.|TRBJ2-3
TGTGCCAGCAGCCCCGGACTAGTGTCAGATACGCAGTATTTT
CASSPGLVSDTQYF
>TRBV7-9|.|.|TRBJ2-5
TGTGCCAGCAGCTTAATGGCCGGGGAGACCCAGTACTTC
CASSLMAGETQYF
>TRBV5-4|TRBD1|.|TRBJ1-2
TGTGCCAGCAGCACGGGACAGGGGAAGGATTATGGCTACACCTTC
CASSTGQGKDYGYTF
>TRBV19|.|.|TRBJ2-2
TGTGCCAGTAACAGGGGACTGAACACCGGGGAGCTGTTTTTT
CASNRGLNTGELFF
>TRBV29-1|TRBD1|.|TRBJ1-4
TGCAGCGTCGTGGACAGGGAAAAACTGTTTTTT
CSVVDREKLFF
>TRBV6-5|TRBD1|.|TRBJ2-1
TGTGCCAGCAGGACAGGGGGCAATGAGCAGTTCTTC
CASRTGGNEQFF
>TRBV9|TRBD1|.|TRBJ1-2
TGTGCCAGCAGCATACCCCGACGAGGGGGCAGTTATGGCTACACCTTC
CASSIPRRGGSYGYTF
>TRBV11-2|.|.|TRBJ2-3
TGTGCCAGCAGCTTCAGGGGCTTGAGCACAGATACGCAGTATTTT
CASSFRGLSTDTQYF
>TRBV4-1|TRBD1|.|TRBJ2-1
TGCGCCAGCAGACGGACAGGGGACAATGAGCAGTTCTTC
CASRRTGDNEQFF
>TRBV11-2|.|once|TRBJ2-2
TGTGCCAGCAGCTTAGCAGGGGACCCATCTTACACCGGGGAGCTGTTTTTT
CASSLAGDPSYTGELFF
>TRBV28|TRBD2|once|TRBJ2-1
TGTGCCAGCAGTTTTCTTCGGCTAGCGGGGGGTAGCTCCTACAATGAGCAGTTCTTC
CASSFLRLAGGSSYNEQFF
>TRBV29-1|.|.|TRBJ2-3
TGCAGCGTTGCCGGGGCAGGGGGCACAGATACGCAGTATTTT
CSVAGAGGTDTQYF
>TRBV7-2|TRBD2|.|TRBJ2-3
TGTGCCAGCAGCTTAGCTAGCGGGCTCACAGATACGCAGTATTTT
CASSLASGLTDTQYF
>TRBV19|TRBD2|.|TRBJ2-2
TGTGCCAGTAGTATAACGGCGCTAGCGGAGAACACCGGGGAGCTGTTTTTT
CASSITALAENTGELFF
>TRBV19|TRBD1|.|TRBJ1-4
TGTGCCAGTAGTGTCTCGCCCGGGACAGGCCCTGAAAAACTGTTTTTT
CASSVSPGTGPEKLFF
>TRBV24-1|.|few|TRBJ2-3
TGTGCCACCAGTCCCAGCAGCGTCGTGGCGGGGATCACAGATACGCAGTATTTT
CATSPSSVVAGITDTQYF
>TRBV12-5|.|.|TRBJ2-2
TGTGCTAGTGGTTTGGGACACGGAAACACCGGGGAGCTGTTTTTT
CASGLGHGNTGELFF